The next 27 T cell receptor beta chains were all read from a single sample in a study of human T cells and chemical hapten exposure. Stated time point: pre-sensitization, week 0. Specified treatment: therapeutic diphenylcyclopropenone sensitization with weekly scalp DPC. Total RNA was isolated from whole blood that had not been fractionated. TCRdb passed the RACE reads through MiXCR, listing each CDR3 protein once. The sample contains tens of thousands of distinct CDR3 sequences, 10% of which appear only once. This sample comprised whole blood, obtained in connection with sensitization to the hapten diphenylcyclopropenone (DPC). Receptors originate from a man between 50 and 59 years old with alopecia areata. Some clones in this sample may be carry-over from other donors' samples.

Worth noting for this clonotype: This may come from a read error, since a much larger clone is one base off. The chain links TRBV5-1 to TRBJ2-7; D could derive from TRBD1 or TRBD2 (5 bases each). This CDR3 contains 14 residues. Germline CDR1 is SGHRS and CDR2 is YFSETQ. The CDR3 nucleotides read TGCGCCAACAGCAGGGACGGAACCTCCTACGAGCAGTACTTC. Encoded protein: CANSRDGTSYEQYF.

To note about this clonotype: With a much larger clone just one base away, this may be a read error. The V gene is TRBV30, the J gene TRBJ1-5; D is uncertain. The DNA end lines up better with TRBJ2-3; the J call may be wrong. Germline-derived CDR1 and CDR2 are GTSNPN and SVGIG (reference sequence). The CDR3 is 13 residues long. The CDR3 sequence: CAWSAQPQQQQYF. Written as DNA, the CDR3 is TGTGCCTGGAGTGCCCAGCCTCAGCAGCAGCAGTATTTT.

This clonotype was recorded many times. V and J are TRBV29-1 and TRBJ2-3; TRBD1 agrees at 8 bases. Germline values: CDR1 SQVTM, CDR2 ANQGSEA. The CDR3 is made up of 13 amino acids. Unmatched junction bases numbered 2, after V lost 4 bases and J lost 2 bases. The CDR3 DNA is TGCAGCGTTGTTCAGGGGGCCACAGATACGCAGTATTTT. It is translated as CSVVQGATDTQYF.

In this sample, this clonotype turned up a few times. The chain links TRBV6-5 to TRBJ2-3; 7 bases fit TRBD1. J gave up 6 bases and V 6 bases, and 12 bases lay outside the gene matches. CDR3 size: 15 residues. CDR1 MNHEY and CDR2 SVGAGI come from the germline V gene. CDR3 amino acids: CASSRTGHSGDTQYF. The CDR3 bases are TGTGCCAGCAGCCGGACAGGTCATTCAGGGGATACGCAGTATTTT.

This clonotype rates as large. This chain connects TRBV7-9 to TRBJ1-6; 9 bases align to TRBD1. There are 18 residues in the CDR3. Germline lookup yields CDR1 SEHNR and CDR2 FQNEAQ (reference sequence). V lost 0 bases and J lost 4; bases outside the gene matches: 7. For the CDR3, the DNA is TGTGCCAGCAGCTTAGCGCGAACAGGGGGCTCGTATAATTCACCCCTCCACTTT. It is translated as CASSLARTGGSYNSPLHF.

The chain uses TRBV5-1 and TRBJ2-7, with 11 bases matching TRBD2. Trimming at V came to 4 bases and at J to 6 bases, leaving 9 bases not matched to a gene. The germline CDR1 and CDR2 sequences are SGHRS and YFSETQ. This CDR3 region has 15 residues. CDR3 sequence: CASSVSGREVSEQYF. The CDR3 nucleotides read TGCGCCAGCAGCGTTAGCGGGAGGGAGGTGAGCGAGCAGTACTTC.

The sample holds a few counts of this clonotype. The chain couples TRBV9 to TRBJ2-7; 7 nucleotides align to TRBD2. The CDR3 extends over 16 amino acids. V gave up 0 bases and J gave up 1 base; unmatched junction bases: 7. The germline V gene encodes CDR1 SGDLS and CDR2 YYNGEE. CDR3 in amino acids: CASSVAPGTKSYEQYF. The CDR3 nucleotides are TGTGCCAGCAGCGTAGCCCCAGGGACTAAGTCCTACGAGCAGTACTTC.

This clonotype was recorded a few times. The gene calls are TRBV2 and TRBJ2-7; 9 bases agree with TRBD2. Germline CDR1 and CDR2: SNHLY and FYNNEI. Trimming cost V 2 bases and J 5 bases; bases outside gene matches: 10. This CDR3 has 16 amino acids. As DNA, the CDR3 is TGTGCCAGCAGTGAATTGGTGGCGGGAGGGAAGGACGAGCAGTACTTC. Encoded protein: CASSELVAGGKDEQYF.

CDR3 region: CSVRQGTYNEQFF. The CDR3 nucleotides are TGCAGCGTTAGACAGGGAACCTACAATGAGCAGTTCTTC. This rearrangement joins TRBV29-1 to TRBJ2-1; 7 bases match TRBD1. Germline V gene sequence: CDR1 SQVTM, CDR2 ANQGSEA. The CDR3 extends over 13 amino acids. V lost 5 bases and J lost 2; bases outside the gene matches: 3.

This clonotype was seen more than once but under ten times. This sequence joins TRBV2 and TRBJ2-7; the D gene is possibly TRBD1 (6 bases). Trimming shortened V by 6 bases and J by 6 bases, and 15 bases separated the two germline ends. Germline CDR1 is SNHLY and CDR2 is FYNNEI. The CDR3 totals 13 residues. The CDR3 DNA reads as TGTGCCAGCAGCGGACAGTCGTATCTCGAGCAGTACTTC. It encodes CASSGQSYLEQYF. The variable domain in full, with the rest retrieved from reference TRBV2 and TRBJ2-7, is EPEVTQTPSHQVTQMGQEVILRCVPISNHLYFYWYRQILGQKVEFLVSFYNNEISEKSEIFDDQFSVERPDGSNFTLKIRSTKLEDSAMYFCASSGQSYLEQYFGPGTRLTVT.

This clonotype was counted at least ten times. This chain links TRBV7-3 with TRBJ2-2; no reliable D call. V was shortened by 5 bases and J by 6 bases, with 10 bases between the two germline ends. Per germline, CDR1 SGHTA and CDR2 FQGTGA. CDR3 size: 13 residues. The CDR3 reads CASSPGWAGELFF. The CDR3 nucleotides read TGTGCCAGCAGCCCTGGGTGGGCCGGGGAGCTGTTTTTT.

This clonotype was recorded a few times. The chain is built from TRBV4-3 and TRBJ2-3; D not certain. Trimming took 0 bases from V and 1 from J, leaving 8 bases between them. CDR1 LGHNA and CDR2 YSLEER come from the germline V gene. This CDR3 contains 15 residues. This CDR3 reads CASSQEFRGTDTQYF. CDR3 DNA: TGCGCCAGCAGCCAAGAGTTCCGGGGCACAGATACGCAGTATTTT.

In this sample, this clonotype turned up many times. The CDR3 nucleotides read TGCGCCAGCAGTGAGGCGAACACAGGGGAGCAGTTCTTC. Amino acids: CASSEANTGEQFF. The chain couples TRBV10-2 to TRBJ2-1; perhaps TRBD1 as D (6 bases). Trimming took 2 bases from V and 10 from J, leaving 12 bases between them. The CDR3 is 13 residues long. The germline V gene has CDR1 WSHSY and CDR2 SAAADI.

This clonotype was recorded many times. The chain couples TRBV29-1 to TRBJ1-1; D may be TRBD1 (5 bases). Germline V CDR1 and CDR2: SQVTM, ANQGSEA. Trimming shortened V by 7 bases and J by 5 bases, and 20 bases separated the two germline ends. The CDR3 sequence is 14 residues long. The CDR3 spells CSARERGKGTEAFF. The DNA for the CDR3 is TGCAGCGCCAGAGAACGGGGGAAAGGAACTGAAGCTTTCTTT.

The chain joins TRBV6-6 to TRBJ2-3; possibly TRBD1 for D (6 bases). Trimming removed 5 bases at V and 2 bases at J, with 11 bases between. The V gene's germline CDR1 is MNHNY and CDR2 SVGAGI (reference sequence). The CDR3 runs to 14 residues. The CDR3 sequence: CASSRGQFTDTQYF. Written as DNA, the CDR3 is TGTGCCAGCAGTCGAGGACAGTTCACAGATACGCAGTATTTT.

This clonotype was observed at least ten times. V usage is TRBV12-3 or TRBV12-4 and J usage is TRBJ2-4; TRBD1 is a possible D gene (5 bases). This CDR3 has 15 residues. With 5 bases removed from V and 5 bases from J, the gap between germline ends came to 16 bases. The DNA of the CDR3 is TGTGCCAGCAGTCCAGGGCCTATTTCCCAAAACATTCAGTACTTC. Residues: CASSPGPISQNIQYF.

This clonotype was seen at least ten times. The V gene is TRBV12-3 or TRBV12-4, the J gene TRBJ2-7; maybe TRBD1 (6 bases). Trimming cost V 5 bases and J 3 bases, with 17 bases left between them. CDR3 length: 15 amino acids. CDR3: CASSGGQSAVYEQYF. CDR3 DNA: TGTGCCAGCAGTGGGGGACAATCAGCGGTCTACGAGCAGTACTTC.

A few counts support this clonotype. This sequence joins TRBV11-2 and TRBJ2-1; D is undetermined. This CDR3 comprises 14 residues. Germline-derived CDR1 and CDR2 are SGHAT and FQNNGV. The V end lost 2 bases, the J end lost 7 bases, and 12 bases lay between the germline ends. CDR3 amino acids: CASSLILAVNEQFF. DNA for the CDR3: TGTGCCAGCAGCTTAATTCTCGCGGTTAATGAGCAGTTCTTC.

This rearrangement joins TRBV29-1 to TRBJ2-7, with a tentative D call TRBD1 (6 bases). Germline loops: CDR1 SQVTM, CDR2 ANQGSEA. Trimming cost V 5 bases and J 2 bases, with 16 bases left between them. This CDR3 region has 14 residues. CDR3 amino acids: CSVRRTAMAYEQYF. CDR3 DNA sequence: TGCAGCGTTCGCAGGACAGCAATGGCCTACGAGCAGTACTTC.

The rearrangement links TRBV6-5 to TRBJ2-3; possibly TRBD2 for D (5 bases). Trimming shortened V by 5 bases and J by 6 bases, and 15 bases separated the two germline ends. The CDR3 is made up of 14 amino acids. Germline V gene lookup returns CDR1 MNHEY and CDR2 SVGAGI. The CDR3 nucleotides read TGTGCCAGCAGTGACGCCGTTCGAGGGGATACGCAGTATTTT. Translating it yields CASSDAVRGDTQYF.

The chain couples TRBV3-1 to TRBJ2-3; TRBD2 might be the D (6 bases). Germline lookup yields CDR1 LGHDT and CDR2 YNNKEL (reference sequence). V was cut by 1 base and J by 0 bases, with 11 bases left in between. CDR3 length equals 16 residues. The CDR3 loop reads CASSQGSGFSTDTQYF. In DNA, the CDR3 is TGTGCCAGCAGCCAAGGGAGCGGGTTTAGCACAGATACGCAGTATTTT.

The chain recombines TRBV30 with TRBJ2-2; D uncertain. Germline V gene lookup returns CDR1 GTSNPN and CDR2 SVGIG (reference sequence). There are 12 residues in the CDR3. V was shortened by 4 bases and J by 2 bases, with 5 bases between the two germline ends. The CDR3 bases are TGTGCCTGGAACCTTAACACCGGGGAGCTGTTTTTT. It yields the protein CAWNLNTGELFF.

This clonotype was recorded at least ten times. The V gene is TRBV7-6, the J gene TRBJ2-7; 9 nucleotides align to TRBD2. CDR3 length: 15 amino acids. Germline loops: CDR1 SGHVS, CDR2 FNYEAQ. Unmatched junction bases numbered 8, after V lost 2 bases and J lost 6 bases. The CDR3, as DNA: TGTGCCAGCAGCTTATATGCGGGAGGGGGTCGCGAGCAGTACTTC. It codes for CASSLYAGGGREQYF.

This clonotype has at least ten counts. This sequence joins TRBV29-1 and TRBJ2-5; 7 bases agree with TRBD1. The germline V gene has CDR1 SQVTM and CDR2 ANQGSEA. Losses at the gene ends were 7 bases for V and 2 bases for J; bases not matched to a gene: 4. This CDR3 has 12 amino acids. The CDR3, as DNA: TGCAGCGCAACACAGGGGCAAGAGACCCAGTACTTC. Translating it yields CSATQGQETQYF.

The gene calls are TRBV7-9 and TRBJ2-1, with TRBD1 matching over 7 bases. The length of the CDR3 is 11 residues. J gave up 15 bases and V 4 bases, and 6 bases lay outside the gene matches. Germline CDR1 SEHNR, CDR2 FQNEAQ (reference sequence). The CDR3 region has the DNA TGTGCCAGCAGCTCGGGACAGTGGCTGTTCTTC. Protein: CASSSGQWLFF.

The rearrangement uses TRBV27 and TRBJ1-1, with no clear D. Germline V CDR1 and CDR2: MNHEY, SMNVEV (reference sequence). Trimming took off 6 bases at V and 2 bases at J, with 10 bases between the two ends. This CDR3 comprises 13 residues. The CDR3 region is CASSLTPNTEAFF. The CDR3 DNA follows: TGTGCCAGCAGCCTCACACCCAACACTGAAGCTTTCTTT.

The sample holds one count of this clonotype. The CDR3 does not close with the conserved phenylalanine or tryptophan, likely indicating a read error. The rearrangement joins TRBV5-1 to TRBJ2-7; TRBD2 aligns across 7 bases. The CDR3 runs 16 residues. Trimming removed 0 bases from V and 4 bases from J; junction bases left unmatched: 10. CDR1 is SGHRS and CDR2 is YFSETQ in the germline V gene. CDR3 DNA: TGCGCCAGCAGCTTGGCTACGGCGGGAGAGGGATACGAGCAGTACTCC. Its translation is CASSLATAGEGYEQYS.